This TCR beta chain was retrieved from a study of T cells in women clearing cervical HPV infection. Across the study: With HLA typing for only a few women, HLA confounding remains possible.

Dot-blot hybridization genotyped cervical HPV amplified with MY09/MY11 PCR. Assay used: immunoSEQ multiplex PCR; TCRdb lists only in-frame clones, some missing. Its clone listing holds 15,000 to 20,000 clones. Sample: blood buffy coat. The TCR sequence derives from a woman aged 18-70 years with a cervical HPV16 infection that either progressed to CIN3+ or cleared (not recorded which).

The sequenced CDR3 bases are TGCAGTGCTAGAGATCCCGGGTGGAGGATCCCCAACGAG. Its translation is CSARDPGWRIPNE. The CDR3 in full is CSARDPGWRIPNEQYF. The chain joins TRBV20-1 to TRBJ2-7, with D possibly TRBD2 on 5 matching bases. The sequenced fragment ends 3 residues before the CDR3 boundary, so the rest is inferred from the germline J gene. CDR1 and CDR2 (germline): DFQATT, SNEGSKA (reference sequence). Trimming cost V 0 bases and J 5 bases, with 20 bases left between them. The CDR3 sequence is 16 residues long.